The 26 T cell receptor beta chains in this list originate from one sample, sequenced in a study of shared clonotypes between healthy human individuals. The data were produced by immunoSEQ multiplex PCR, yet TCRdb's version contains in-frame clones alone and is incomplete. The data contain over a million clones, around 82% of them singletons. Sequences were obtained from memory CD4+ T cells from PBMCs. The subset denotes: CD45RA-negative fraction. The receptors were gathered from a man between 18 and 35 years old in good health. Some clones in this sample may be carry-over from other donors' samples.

The CDR3: CASKPGGTGNTIYF. The CDR3 DNA follows: TGTGCCAGCAAACCGGGGGGTACAGGAAACACCATATATTTT. The gene calls are TRBV28 and TRBJ1-3; D perhaps matches TRBD1 (5 bases). This CDR3 contains 14 residues. The germline V gene encodes CDR1 MDHEN and CDR2 SYDVKM. Trimming shortened V by 7 bases and J by 4 bases, and 14 bases separated the two germline ends.

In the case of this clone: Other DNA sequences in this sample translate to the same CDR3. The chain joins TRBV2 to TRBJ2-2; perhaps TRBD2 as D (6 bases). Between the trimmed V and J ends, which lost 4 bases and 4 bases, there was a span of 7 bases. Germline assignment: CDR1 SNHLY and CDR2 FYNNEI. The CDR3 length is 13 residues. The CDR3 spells CASSVSGTGELFF. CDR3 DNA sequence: TGTGCCAGCAGTGTTAGCGGCACCGGGGAGCTGTTTTTT.

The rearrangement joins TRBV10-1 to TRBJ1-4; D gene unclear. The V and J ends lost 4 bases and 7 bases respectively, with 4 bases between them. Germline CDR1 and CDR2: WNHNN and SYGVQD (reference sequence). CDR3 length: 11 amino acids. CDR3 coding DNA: TGCGCCAGCAGTGGGGTTGAAAAACTGTTTTTT. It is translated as CASSGVEKLFF.

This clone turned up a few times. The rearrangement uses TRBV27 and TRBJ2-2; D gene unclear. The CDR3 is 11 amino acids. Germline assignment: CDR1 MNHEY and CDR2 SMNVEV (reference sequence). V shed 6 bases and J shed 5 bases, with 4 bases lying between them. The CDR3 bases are TGTGCCAGCAGCAGGACCGGGGAGCTGTTTTTT. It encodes CASSRTGELFF.

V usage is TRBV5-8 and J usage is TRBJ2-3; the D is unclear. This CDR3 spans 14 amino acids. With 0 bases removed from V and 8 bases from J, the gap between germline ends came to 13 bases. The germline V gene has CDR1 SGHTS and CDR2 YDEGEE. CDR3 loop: CASSLGLLTGTQYF. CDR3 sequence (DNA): TGTGCCAGCAGCTTGGGACTTTTGACGGGTACGCAGTATTTT.

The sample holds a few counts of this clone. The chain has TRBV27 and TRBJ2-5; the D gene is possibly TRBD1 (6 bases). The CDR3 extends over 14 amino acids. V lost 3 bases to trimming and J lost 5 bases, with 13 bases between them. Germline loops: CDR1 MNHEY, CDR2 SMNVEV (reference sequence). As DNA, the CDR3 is TGTGCCAGCAGTTTTTCCAGGGGCGGGGAGACCCAGTACTTC. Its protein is CASSFSRGGETQYF.

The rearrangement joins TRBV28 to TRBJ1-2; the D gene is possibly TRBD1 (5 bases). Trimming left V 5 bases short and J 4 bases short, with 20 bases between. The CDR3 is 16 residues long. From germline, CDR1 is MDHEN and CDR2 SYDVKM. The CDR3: CASSPLGTEGSYGYTF. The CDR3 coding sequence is TGTGCCAGCAGTCCCCTTGGGACCGAGGGGAGCTATGGCTACACCTTC.

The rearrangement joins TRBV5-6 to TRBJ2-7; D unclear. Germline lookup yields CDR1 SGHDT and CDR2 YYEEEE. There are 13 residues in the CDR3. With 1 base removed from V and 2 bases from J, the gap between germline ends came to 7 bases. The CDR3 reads CASSLPGTYEQYF. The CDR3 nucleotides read TGTGCCAGCAGCTTGCCAGGTACCTACGAGCAGTACTTC.

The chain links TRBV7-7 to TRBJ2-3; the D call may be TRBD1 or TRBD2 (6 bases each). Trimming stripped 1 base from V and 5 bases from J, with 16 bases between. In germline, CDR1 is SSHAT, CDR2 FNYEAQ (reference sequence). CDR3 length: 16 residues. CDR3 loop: CASSLGTGANQDTQYF. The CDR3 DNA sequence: TGTGCCAGCAGCTTAGGAACGGGGGCGAACCAAGATACGCAGTATTTT.

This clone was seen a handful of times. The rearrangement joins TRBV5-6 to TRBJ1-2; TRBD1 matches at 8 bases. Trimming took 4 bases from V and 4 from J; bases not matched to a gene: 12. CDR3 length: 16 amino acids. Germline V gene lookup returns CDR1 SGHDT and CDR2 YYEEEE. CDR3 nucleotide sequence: TGTGCCAGCAGCGAACCTGGCTCGGGGACAGGCTATGGCTACACCTTC. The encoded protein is CASSEPGSGTGYGYTF.

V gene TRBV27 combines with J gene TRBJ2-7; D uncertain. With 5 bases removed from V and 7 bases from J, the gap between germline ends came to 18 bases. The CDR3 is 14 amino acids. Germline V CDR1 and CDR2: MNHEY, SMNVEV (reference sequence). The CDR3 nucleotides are TGTGCCAGCAGTAGTATTCTCGGCTCTAGAGAGCAGTACTTC. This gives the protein CASSSILGSREQYF.

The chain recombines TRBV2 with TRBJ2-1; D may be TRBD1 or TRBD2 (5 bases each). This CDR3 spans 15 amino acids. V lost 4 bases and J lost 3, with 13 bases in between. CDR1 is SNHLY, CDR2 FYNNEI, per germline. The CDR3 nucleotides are TGTGCCAGCAGTGGGACGGGGCCGGTCTACAATGAGCAGTTCTTC. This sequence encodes CASSGTGPVYNEQFF.

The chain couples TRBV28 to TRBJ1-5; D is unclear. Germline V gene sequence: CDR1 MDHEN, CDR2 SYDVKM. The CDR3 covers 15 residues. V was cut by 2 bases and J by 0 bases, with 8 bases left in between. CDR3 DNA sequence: TGTGCCAGCAGTTTAGTCACCGTTAGCAATCAGCCCCAGCATTTT. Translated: CASSLVTVSNQPQHF. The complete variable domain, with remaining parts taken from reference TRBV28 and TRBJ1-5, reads DVKVTQSSRYLVKRTGEKVFLECVQDMDHENMFWYRQDPGLGLRLIYFSYDVKMKEKGDIPEGYSVSREKKERFSLILESASTNQTSMYLCASSLVTVSNQPQHFGDGTRLSIL.

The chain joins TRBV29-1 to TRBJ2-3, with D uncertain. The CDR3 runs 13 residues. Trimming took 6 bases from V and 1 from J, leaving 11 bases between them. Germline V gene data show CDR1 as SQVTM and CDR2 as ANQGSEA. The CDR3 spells CSVSRRGTDTQYF. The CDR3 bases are TGCAGCGTGTCCCGACGGGGCACAGATACGCAGTATTTT.

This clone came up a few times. DNA of the CDR3: TGTGCCAGCAGCCTATCCCAAAACACCGGGGAGCTGTTTTTT. Its protein product is CASSLSQNTGELFF. The chain uses TRBV7-8 and TRBJ2-2; no reliable D call. V dropped 5 bases and J dropped 2 bases, with 9 bases sitting between them. This CDR3 has 14 residues. The germline V gene has CDR1 SGHVS and CDR2 FQNEAQ.

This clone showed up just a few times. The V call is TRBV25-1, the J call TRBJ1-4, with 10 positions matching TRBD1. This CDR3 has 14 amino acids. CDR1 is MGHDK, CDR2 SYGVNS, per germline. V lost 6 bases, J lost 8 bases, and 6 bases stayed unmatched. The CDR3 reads CASRDRDRGEKLFF. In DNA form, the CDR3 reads TGTGCCAGCAGAGACCGGGACAGGGGAGAAAAACTGTTTTTT.

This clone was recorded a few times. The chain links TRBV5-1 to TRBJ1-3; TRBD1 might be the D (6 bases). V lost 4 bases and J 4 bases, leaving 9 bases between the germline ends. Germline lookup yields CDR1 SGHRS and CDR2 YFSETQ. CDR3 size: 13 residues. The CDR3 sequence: CASSGTTGNTIYF. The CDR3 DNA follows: TGCGCCAGCAGCGGGACAACGGGAAACACCATATATTTT.

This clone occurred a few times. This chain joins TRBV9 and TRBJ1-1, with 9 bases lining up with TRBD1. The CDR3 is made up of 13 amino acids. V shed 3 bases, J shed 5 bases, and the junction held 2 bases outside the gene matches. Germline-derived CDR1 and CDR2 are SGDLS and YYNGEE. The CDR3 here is CASSEQGATEAFF. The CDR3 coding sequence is TGTGCCAGCAGCGAACAGGGGGCGACTGAAGCTTTCTTT.

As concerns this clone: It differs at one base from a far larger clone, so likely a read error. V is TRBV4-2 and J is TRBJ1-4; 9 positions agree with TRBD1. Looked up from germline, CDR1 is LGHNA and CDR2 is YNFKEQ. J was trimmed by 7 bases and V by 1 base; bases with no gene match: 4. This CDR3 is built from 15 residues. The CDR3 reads CASSQVETGGEKLFF. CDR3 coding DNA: TGTGCCAGCAGCCAAGTCGAGACAGGGGGTGAAAAACTGTTTTTT.

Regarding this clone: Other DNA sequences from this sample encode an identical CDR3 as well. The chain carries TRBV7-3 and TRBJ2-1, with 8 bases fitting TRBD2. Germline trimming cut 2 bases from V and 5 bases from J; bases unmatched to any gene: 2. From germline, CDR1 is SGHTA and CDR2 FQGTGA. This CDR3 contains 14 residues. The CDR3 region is CASSLSGGNNEQFF. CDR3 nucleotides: TGTGCCAGCAGCTTATCGGGAGGGAACAATGAGCAGTTCTTC.

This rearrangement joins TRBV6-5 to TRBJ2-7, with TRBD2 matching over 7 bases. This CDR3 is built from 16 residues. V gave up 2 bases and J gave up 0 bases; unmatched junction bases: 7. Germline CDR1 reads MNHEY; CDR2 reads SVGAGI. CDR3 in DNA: TGTGCCAGCAGTTACCGGCCTAGCGGCTACTCCTACGAGCAGTACTTC. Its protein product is CASSYRPSGYSYEQYF.

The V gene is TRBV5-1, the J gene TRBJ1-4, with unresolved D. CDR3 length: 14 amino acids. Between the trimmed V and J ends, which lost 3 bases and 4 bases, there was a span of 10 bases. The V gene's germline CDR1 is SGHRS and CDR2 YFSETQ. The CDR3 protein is CASSYTDGNEKLFF. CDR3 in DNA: TGCGCCAGCAGCTACACCGACGGTAATGAAAAACTGTTTTTT.

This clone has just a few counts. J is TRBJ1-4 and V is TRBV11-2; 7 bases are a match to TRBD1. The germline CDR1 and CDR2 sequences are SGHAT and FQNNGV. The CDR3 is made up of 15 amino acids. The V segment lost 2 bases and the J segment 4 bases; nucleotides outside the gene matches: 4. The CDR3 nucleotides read TGTGCCAGCAGCTTATACGGGACAGTTAATGAAAAACTGTTTTTT. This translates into CASSLYGTVNEKLFF.

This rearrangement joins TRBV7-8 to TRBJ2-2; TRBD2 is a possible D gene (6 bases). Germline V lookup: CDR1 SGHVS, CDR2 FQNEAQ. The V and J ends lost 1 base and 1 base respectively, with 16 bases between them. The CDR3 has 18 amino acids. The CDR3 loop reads CASSLGFIGGMNTGELFF. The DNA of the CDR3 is TGTGCCAGCAGCTTAGGGTTTATTGGCGGGATGAACACCGGGGAGCTGTTTTTT.

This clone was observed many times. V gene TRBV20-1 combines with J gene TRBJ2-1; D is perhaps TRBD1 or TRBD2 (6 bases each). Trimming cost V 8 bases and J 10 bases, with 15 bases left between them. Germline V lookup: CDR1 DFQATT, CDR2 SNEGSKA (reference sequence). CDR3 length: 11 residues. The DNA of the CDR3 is TGCAGTACTAAAGGGGGGCGGGAGCAGTTCTTC. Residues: CSTKGGREQFF.

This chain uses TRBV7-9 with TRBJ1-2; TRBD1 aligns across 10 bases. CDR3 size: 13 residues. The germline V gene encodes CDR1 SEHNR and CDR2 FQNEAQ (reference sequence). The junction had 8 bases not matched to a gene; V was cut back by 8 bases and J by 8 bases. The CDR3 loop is CASGTGDRGGYTF. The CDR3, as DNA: TGTGCCAGCGGGACAGGGGACCGAGGAGGCTACACCTTC.